What follows is one TCR beta chain and its context. Its antigen remains unknown. CDR1 and CDR2 (germline): SGHRS, YFSETQ. The CDR3 loop spans 11 amino acids. Trimming removed 7 bases from V and 7 bases from J, with 9 bases in between. It was treatment-naive patients with stable or active relapsing-remitting disease who made up the multiple sclerosis controls. cDNA came from around 0.5 to 1 ug RNA primed by random hexamers. TCRdb passed the immunoSEQ multiplex PCR reads through MiXCR, listing each CDR3 protein once. The sample has about 280,000 distinct CDR3 sequences, 70% to 90% seen once. The data are from a study of CD8 T cells in Susac syndrome. The study's findings and limits: That the number of individuals in its TCR sequencing and HLA analysis was relatively small was acknowledged by the study.

The sample taken for sequencing was CD8+ T cells from PBMCs. This clonotype was obtained from a human donor with multiple sclerosis. The chain joins TRBV5-1 to TRBJ2-1, with D maybe TRBD1 (6 bases). DNA of the CDR3: TGCGCCAGCGGGGGACAAAATGAGCAGTTCTTC. This sequence encodes CASGGQNEQFF.